The entry below gives a single T cell receptor beta chain sequence along with its context. No antigen is known for it. TCRdb's table, derived via immunoSEQ multiplex PCR, lists solely in-frame clones and lacks some. Of tens of thousands of clones listed, around 89% were seen once; the top ten hold under 0.65%. This sample was taken from a study of OX40 agonist ivuxolimab in advanced cancers. A history of autoimmune disease or systemic immunosuppression excluded patients. Regarding the study as a whole: Doses of 0.1 to 3.0 mg/kg were accompanied by clonal expansion of CD4+ and CD8+ blood T cells by week 6.

The CDR3 has 14 residues. V was clipped by 3 bases and J by 2 bases, with 12 bases between them. The germline gives CDR1 SGHRS, CDR2 YFSETQ. This chain links TRBV5-1 with TRBJ2-7; no firm D call. Source: CD4+ or CD8+ T cells sorted from blood, taken in a trial of the OX40 agonist ivuxolimab. The TCR sequence derives from an adult with an advanced solid tumor such as melanoma, head and neck, liver or kidney cancer. In DNA, the CDR3 is TGCGCCAGCAGCTCCGCACGAGAACCCTACGAGCAGTACTTC. Translating gives CASSSAREPYEQYF.